The clone carrying this T cell receptor beta chain was seen more than once but under ten times. V lost 5 bases and J lost 7; bases outside the gene matches: 12. The germline V gene encodes CDR1 DFQATT and CDR2 SNEGSKA (reference sequence). The CDR3 length is 15 residues. One entry per CDR3 protein, called by TCRdb with MiXCR from the 5' RACE reads. The sample holds fewer than 85,000 distinct CDR3 sequences, 4.8% seen once. The data derive from a study of neurological immune-mediated disorders. Sequencing was done on a sample of PBMCs. The source of this sequence is a woman in her 70s with multiple sclerosis. The chain is built from TRBV20-1 and TRBJ1-5, with TRBD1 identical over 9 bases. The CDR3 loop is CSAQPEGQGGQPQHF. The DNA for the CDR3 is TGCAGTGCTCAACCTGAGGGACAGGGAGGGCAGCCCCAGCATTTT.